A selection of T cell receptor beta chains follows, all from one sample in a study of blood T cells in healthy people across ages. A single record per CDR3 protein comes from TCRdb applying MiXCR to the 5' RACE reads. The table has about 800,000 distinct CDR3 sequences, around a quarter seen once. The sample was also reused in another study, on T cells of mothers and their children.

Material for sequencing was blood. The receptors come from a boy between 5 and 17 years old in good health. The CDR3 runs from the conserved cysteine through the conserved F or W. D genes are given only for firm matches. Expanded clones are given a class, and other clones once, few, many or no size at all.

clone size	D gene	J gene	V gene	CDR3 protein	CDR3 DNA
-	-	TRBJ1-4	TRBV7-2	CASSPELATNEKLFF	TGTGCCAGCAGCCCTGAGCTCGCAACTAATGAAAAACTGTTTTTT
few	-	TRBJ2-7	TRBV6-2/TRBV6-3	CASSYSPTSEQYF	TGTGCCAGCAGTTACTCTCCCACGAGCGAGCAGTACTTC
-	-	TRBJ2-5	TRBV11-2	CASSLNGSPGETQYF	TGTGCCAGCAGCTTAAACGGCTCCCCAGGAGAGACCCAGTACTTC
-	TRBD2	TRBJ2-5	TRBV29-1	CSVVQGRVGETQYF	TGCAGCGTTGTTCAAGGGAGGGTCGGGGAGACCCAGTACTTC
few	-	TRBJ2-3	TRBV20-1	CSARAPGITDTQYF	TGCAGTGCTAGAGCCCCCGGGATCACAGATACGCAGTATTTT
few	TRBD1	TRBJ1-2	TRBV7-9	CASSSQGGANYGYTF	TGTGCCAGCAGCTCACAGGGGGGGGCTAACTATGGCTACACCTTC
few	TRBD1	TRBJ1-2	TRBV29-1	CSVEGTGEESYGYTF	TGCAGCGTTGAAGGGACAGGGGAGGAGAGCTATGGCTACACCTTC
-	-	TRBJ2-5	TRBV12-3/TRBV12-4	CASTKGETQYF	TGTGCCAGCACCAAGGGAGAGACCCAGTACTTC
-	TRBD1	TRBJ2-1	TRBV20-1	CSAKGQGAYNEQFF	TGCAGTGCTAAAGGACAGGGGGCGTACAATGAGCAGTTCTTC
-	-	TRBJ1-2	TRBV29-1	CSVESALGYTF	TGCAGCGTTGAATCCGCTCTTGGCTACACCTTC
-	-	TRBJ2-2	TRBV5-1	CATTETNTGELFF	TGCGCCACCACAGAGACGAACACCGGGGAGCTGTTTTTT
-	TRBD1	TRBJ1-2	TRBV29-1	CSVEDQGTALNYGYTF	TGCAGCGTTGAAGACCAAGGGACAGCACTTAACTATGGCTACACCTTC
-	-	TRBJ2-7	TRBV28	CASSPPDEQYF	TGTGCCAGCAGTCCCCCGGACGAGCAGTACTTC
few	TRBD2	TRBJ2-7	TRBV20-1	CSARATSDYEQYF	TGCAGTGCCAGGGCCACTAGCGACTACGAGCAGTACTTC
-	-	TRBJ1-1	TRBV29-1	CSGSGIYTEAFF	TGCAGCGGATCAGGGATTTACACTGAAGCTTTCTTT
few	-	TRBJ2-4	TRBV19	CASSLDSINIQYF	TGTGCCAGTAGTCTGGACTCGATAAACATTCAGTACTTC
-	TRBD2	TRBJ2-3	TRBV12-3/TRBV12-4	CASSLGLAGASRTDTQYF	TGTGCCAGCAGCCTTGGACTAGCGGGGGCTTCTCGCACAGATACGCAGTATTTT
-	-	TRBJ2-4	TRBV4-3	CASSQDIAGASIVENIQYF	TGCGCCAGCAGCCAAGATATTGCGGGGGCCTCAATTGTGGAAAACATTCAGTACTTC
few	-	TRBJ2-1	TRBV18	CASSRAANEQFF	TGTGCCAGCTCACGGGCAGCAAATGAGCAGTTCTTC
many	-	TRBJ1-2	TRBV28	CASRGLETNYGYTF	TGTGCCAGCAGGGGGTTGGAGACTAACTATGGCTACACCTTC
few	-	TRBJ1-4	TRBV29-1	CSAVDGEHGEKLFF	TGCAGCGCCGTTGATGGGGAGCACGGTGAAAAACTGTTTTTT
few	-	TRBJ2-7	TRBV7-2	CASSSSGGRPSYEQYF	TGTGCCAGCAGCTCCTCCGGGGGGCGCCCCTCCTACGAGCAGTACTTC
few	-	TRBJ2-1	TRBV24-1	CATSDPAQADHSYNEQFF	TGTGCCACCAGTGATCCGGCCCAAGCGGATCACTCCTACAATGAGCAGTTCTTC
many	TRBD1	TRBJ2-7	TRBV4-1	CASSRGQSYEQYF	TGTGCCAGCAGCAGGGGACAGTCCTACGAGCAGTACTTC
-	TRBD1	TRBJ2-1	TRBV6-1	CASEPGQGRGSYNEQFF	TGTGCCAGCGAACCGGGACAGGGGAGGGGCTCCTACAATGAGCAGTTCTTC
-	TRBD1	TRBJ1-4	TRBV7-9	CASSPRLDRDAKLFF	TGTGCCAGCAGCCCCCGGCTTGACAGGGACGCAAAACTGTTTTTT
-	TRBD1	TRBJ2-7	TRBV20-1	CSARDHRGLYEQYF	TGCAGTGCTAGAGACCACAGGGGTCTGTACGAGCAGTACTTC
-	TRBD1	TRBJ2-3	TRBV4-1	CASSQGDRGTDTQYF	TGCGCCAGCAGCCAAGGGGACAGGGGGACAGATACGCAGTATTTT
-	-	TRBJ1-1	TRBV7-3	CASSLGAGRGEAFF	TGTGCCAGCAGCTTAGGTGCGGGTAGGGGCGAAGCTTTCTTT
-	-	TRBJ1-2	TRBV28	CASSIRQTVNGCTF	TGTGCCAGCAGTATACGGCAAACAGTCAATGGCTGCACCTTC